The clone carrying this T cell receptor (beta chain) was recorded at least ten times. As yet, its antigen is unknown. These data come from a study of Graves' ophthalmopathy and Graves' hyperthyroidism. Patients were diagnosed from clinical symptoms, serum thyroxine, TRAb, thyroid ultrasound and orbital computed tomography. Fresh peripheral blood (approximately 10 ml) yielded the PBMCs. TCR beta CDR3 amplification used RNA transcripts. First-round RT-PCR used HTBI primers; second-round multiplex PCR followed. TCRdb independently ran MiXCR on the multiplex PCR reads; one entry per CDR3 protein. The table lists about half a million distinct CDR3 sequences, around 14% of them singletons, with about 9.4% in the top ten. General study findings and limits: Blood also contained most of the expanded thyroid clonotypes above 0.001 frequency. For predicting ophthalmopathy progression, the model had about 64% sensitivity and nearly 75% specificity.

The V end was cut by 3 bases, the J end by 3 bases, with 12 bases between. The length of the CDR3 is 14 residues. Sequenced input: blood. This sequence joins TRBV12-3 or TRBV12-4 and TRBJ2-7; D is possibly TRBD1 or TRBD2 (6 bases each). The TCR was taken from a woman under 40 with Graves' ophthalmopathy. CDR3 sequence (DNA): TGTGCCAGCAGTTTCGTCGGGGGCTACTACGAGCAGTACTTC. This translates into CASSFVGGYYEQYF.